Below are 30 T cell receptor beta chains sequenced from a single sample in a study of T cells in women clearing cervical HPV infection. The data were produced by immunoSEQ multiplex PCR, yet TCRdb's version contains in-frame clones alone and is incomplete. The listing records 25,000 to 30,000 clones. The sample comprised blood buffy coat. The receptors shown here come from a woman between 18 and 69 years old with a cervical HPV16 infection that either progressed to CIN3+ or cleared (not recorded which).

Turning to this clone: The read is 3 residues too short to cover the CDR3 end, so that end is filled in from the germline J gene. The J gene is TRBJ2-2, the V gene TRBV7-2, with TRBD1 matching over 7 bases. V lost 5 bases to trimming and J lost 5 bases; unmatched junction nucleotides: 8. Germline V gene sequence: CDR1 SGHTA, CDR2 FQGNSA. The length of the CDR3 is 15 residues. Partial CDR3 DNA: TGTGCCAGCAGCGCCGGGACAGTATTTACCGGGGAG. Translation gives CASSAGTVFTGE. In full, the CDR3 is CASSAGTVFTGELFF.

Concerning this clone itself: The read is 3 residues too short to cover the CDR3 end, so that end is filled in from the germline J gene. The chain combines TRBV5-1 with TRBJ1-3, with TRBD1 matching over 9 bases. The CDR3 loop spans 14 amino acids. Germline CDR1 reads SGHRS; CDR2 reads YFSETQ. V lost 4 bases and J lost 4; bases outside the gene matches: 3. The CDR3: CASSAGQGGNTIYF. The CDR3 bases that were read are TGCGCCAGCAGCGCCGGACAGGGGGGAAACACC.

CDR3 protein: CASSSAGQYTEAFF. CDR3 bases read: TGTGCCAGCAGTTCGGCCGGACAGTACACTGAA. The chain links TRBV6-2 or TRBV6-3 to TRBJ1-1; maybe TRBD1 (6 bases). The CDR3 extends 3 residues past the end of the read, so its final part is completed from the germline J gene. CDR3 size: 14 residues. Trimming cost V 4 bases and J 3 bases, with 12 bases left between them. Germline V lookup: CDR1 MNHEY, CDR2 SVGEGT.

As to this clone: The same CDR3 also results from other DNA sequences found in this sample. The CDR3 reads CASSLDRSTDTQYF. The DNA read from the CDR3 is TGTGCCAGCAGCTTAGACAGGAGCACAGATACG. The chain combines TRBV7-2 with TRBJ2-3; weak D call: TRBD1 (5 bases). The CDR3 end lies 3 residues beyond the end of the read and is filled in from the germline J gene. The CDR3 loop spans 14 amino acids. The germline CDR1 and CDR2 sequences are SGHTA and FQGNSA. V lost 1 base and J 0 bases, leaving 5 bases between the germline ends.

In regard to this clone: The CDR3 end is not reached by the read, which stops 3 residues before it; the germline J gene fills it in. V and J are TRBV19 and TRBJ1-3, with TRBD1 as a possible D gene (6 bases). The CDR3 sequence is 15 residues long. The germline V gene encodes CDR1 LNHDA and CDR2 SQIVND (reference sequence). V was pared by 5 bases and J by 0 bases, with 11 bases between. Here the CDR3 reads CASSVGQHSGNTIYF. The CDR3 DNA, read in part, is TGTGCCAGTAGTGTAGGACAGCACTCTGGAAACACC.

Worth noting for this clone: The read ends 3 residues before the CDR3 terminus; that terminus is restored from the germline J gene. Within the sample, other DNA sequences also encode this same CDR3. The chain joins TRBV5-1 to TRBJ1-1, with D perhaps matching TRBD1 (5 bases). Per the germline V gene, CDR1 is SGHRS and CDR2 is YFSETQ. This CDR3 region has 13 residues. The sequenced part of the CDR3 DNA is TGCGCCAGCAGCTTGAATCAGGGTTTGGGA. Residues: CASSLNQGLG. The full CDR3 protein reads CASSLNQGLGAFF.

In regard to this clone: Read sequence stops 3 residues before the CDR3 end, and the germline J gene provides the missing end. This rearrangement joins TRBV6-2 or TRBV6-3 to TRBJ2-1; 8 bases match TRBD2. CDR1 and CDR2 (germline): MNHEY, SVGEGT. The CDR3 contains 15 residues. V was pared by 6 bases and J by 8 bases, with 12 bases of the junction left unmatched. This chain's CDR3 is CASRDLAGPRDEQFF. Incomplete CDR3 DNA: TGTGCCAGCAGGGATCTAGCGGGCCCTAGGGATGAG.

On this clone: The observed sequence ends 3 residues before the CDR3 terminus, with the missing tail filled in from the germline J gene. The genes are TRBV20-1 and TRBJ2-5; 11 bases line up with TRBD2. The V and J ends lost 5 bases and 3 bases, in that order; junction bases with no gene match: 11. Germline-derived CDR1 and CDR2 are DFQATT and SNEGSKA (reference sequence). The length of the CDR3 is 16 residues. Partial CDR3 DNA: TGCAGTGCTGGGATCCCGGGACTAGCGGCCAAAGAGACC. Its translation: CSAGIPGLAAKET. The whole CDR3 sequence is CSAGIPGLAAKETQYF.

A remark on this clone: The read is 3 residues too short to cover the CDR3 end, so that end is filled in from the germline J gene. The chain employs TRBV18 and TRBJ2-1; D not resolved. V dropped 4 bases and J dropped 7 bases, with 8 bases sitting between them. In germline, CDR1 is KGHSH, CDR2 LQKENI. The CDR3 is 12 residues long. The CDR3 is CASSRSGNEQFF. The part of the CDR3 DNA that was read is TGTGCCAGCTCACGTTCGGGTAATGAG.

The chain's CDR3 is CSVEEGYRAAAEAFF. The CDR3 bases that were read are TGCAGCGTTGAAGAAGGGTACAGGGCCGCCGCTGAA. This sequence joins TRBV29-1 and TRBJ1-1, with D possibly being TRBD1 (6 bases). The CDR3 goes on 3 residues after the read ends, and that part is filled in from the germline J gene. This CDR3 has 15 residues. Germline V lookup: CDR1 SQVTM, CDR2 ANQGSEA. V was shortened by 0 bases and J by 6 bases, with 17 bases between the two germline ends.

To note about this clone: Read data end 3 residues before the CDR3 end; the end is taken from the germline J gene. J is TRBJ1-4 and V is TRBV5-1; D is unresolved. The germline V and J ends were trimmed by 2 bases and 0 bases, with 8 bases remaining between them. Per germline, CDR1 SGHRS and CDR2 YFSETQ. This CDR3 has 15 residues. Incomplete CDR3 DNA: TGCGCCAGCAGCTTAGACACTTCAACTAATGAAAAA. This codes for CASSLDTSTNEK. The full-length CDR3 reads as CASSLDTSTNEKLFF.

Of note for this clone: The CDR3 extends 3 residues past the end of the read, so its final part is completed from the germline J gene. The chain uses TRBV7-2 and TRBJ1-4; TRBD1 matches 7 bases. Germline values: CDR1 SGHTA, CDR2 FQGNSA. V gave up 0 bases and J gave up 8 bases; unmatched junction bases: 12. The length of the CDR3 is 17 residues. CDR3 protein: CASSLAGATGFGEKLFF. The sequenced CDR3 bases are TGTGCCAGCAGCTTAGCTGGGGCGACAGGGTTTGGCGAAAAA.

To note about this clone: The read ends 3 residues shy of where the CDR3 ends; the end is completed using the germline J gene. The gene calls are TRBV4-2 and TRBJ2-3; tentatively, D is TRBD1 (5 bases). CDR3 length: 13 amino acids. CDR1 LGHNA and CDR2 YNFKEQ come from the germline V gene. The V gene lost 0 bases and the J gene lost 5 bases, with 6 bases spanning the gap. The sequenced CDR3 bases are TGTGCCAGCAGCCAAGATAGGGGAGATACG. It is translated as CASSQDRGDT. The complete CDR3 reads CASSQDRGDTQYF.

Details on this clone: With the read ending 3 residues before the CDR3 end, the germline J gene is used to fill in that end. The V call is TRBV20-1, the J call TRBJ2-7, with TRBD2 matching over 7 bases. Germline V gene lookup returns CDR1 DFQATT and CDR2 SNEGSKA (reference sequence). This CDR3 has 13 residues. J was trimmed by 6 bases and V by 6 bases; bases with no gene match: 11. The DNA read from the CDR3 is TGCAGTGCGCCGACTAGCCGTCGGCGCGAG. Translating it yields CSAPTSRRRE. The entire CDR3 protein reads CSAPTSRRREQYF.

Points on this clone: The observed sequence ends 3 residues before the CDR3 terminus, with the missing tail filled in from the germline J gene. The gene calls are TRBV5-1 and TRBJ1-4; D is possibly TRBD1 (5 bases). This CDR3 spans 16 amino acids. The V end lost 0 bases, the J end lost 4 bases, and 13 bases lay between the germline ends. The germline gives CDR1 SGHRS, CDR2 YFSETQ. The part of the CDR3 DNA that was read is TGCGCCAGCAGCTTGGGGGGCAGTGGAAGTAATGAAAAA. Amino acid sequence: CASSLGGSGSNEK. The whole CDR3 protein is CASSLGGSGSNEKLFF.

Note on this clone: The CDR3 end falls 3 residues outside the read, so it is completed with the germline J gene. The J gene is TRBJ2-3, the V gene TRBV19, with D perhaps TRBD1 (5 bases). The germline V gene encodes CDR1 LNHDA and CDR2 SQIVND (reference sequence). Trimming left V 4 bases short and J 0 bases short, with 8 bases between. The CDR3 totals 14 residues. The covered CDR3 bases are TGTGCCAGTAGTAGGGGCCTTAGCACAGATACG. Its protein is CASSRGLSTDT. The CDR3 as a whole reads CASSRGLSTDTQYF. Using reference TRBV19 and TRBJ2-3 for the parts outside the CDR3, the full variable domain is DGGITQSPKYLFRKEGQNVTLSCEQNLNHDAMYWYRQDPGQGLRLIYYSQIVNDFQKGDIAEGYSVSREKKESFPLTVTSAQKNPTAFYLCASSRGLSTDTQYFGPGTRLTVL.

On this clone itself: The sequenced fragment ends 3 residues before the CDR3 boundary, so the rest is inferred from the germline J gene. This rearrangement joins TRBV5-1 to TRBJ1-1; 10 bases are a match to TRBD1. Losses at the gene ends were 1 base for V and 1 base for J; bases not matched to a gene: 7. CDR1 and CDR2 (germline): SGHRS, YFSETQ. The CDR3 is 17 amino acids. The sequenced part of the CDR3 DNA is TGCGCCAGCAGCTTGACTGGCGGGACAGGGGCGAACACTGAA. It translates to CASSLTGGTGANTE. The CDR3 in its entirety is CASSLTGGTGANTEAFF.

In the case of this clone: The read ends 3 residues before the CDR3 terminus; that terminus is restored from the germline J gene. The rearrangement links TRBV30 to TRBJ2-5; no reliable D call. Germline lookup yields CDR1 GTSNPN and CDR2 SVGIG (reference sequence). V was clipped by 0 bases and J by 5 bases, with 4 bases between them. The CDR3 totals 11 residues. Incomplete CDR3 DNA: TGTGCCTGGAGTGTTTCGGAGACC. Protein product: CAWSVSET. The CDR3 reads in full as CAWSVSETQYF.

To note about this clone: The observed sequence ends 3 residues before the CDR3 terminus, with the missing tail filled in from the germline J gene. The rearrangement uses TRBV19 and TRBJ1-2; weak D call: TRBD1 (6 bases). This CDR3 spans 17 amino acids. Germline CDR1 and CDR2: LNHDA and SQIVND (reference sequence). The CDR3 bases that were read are TGTGCCAGCGCCGATTTGACTGGCGGCAGGGGAACCTACGAC. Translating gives CASADLTGGRGTYD. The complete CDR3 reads CASADLTGGRGTYDYTF.

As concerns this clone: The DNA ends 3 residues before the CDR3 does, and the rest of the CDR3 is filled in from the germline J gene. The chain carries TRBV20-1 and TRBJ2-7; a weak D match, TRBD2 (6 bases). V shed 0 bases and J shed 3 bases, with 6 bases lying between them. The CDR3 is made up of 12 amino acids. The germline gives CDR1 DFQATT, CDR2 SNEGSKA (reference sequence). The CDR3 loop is CSAREGGYEQYF. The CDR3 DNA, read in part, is TGCAGTGCTAGAGAGGGGGGCTACGAG.

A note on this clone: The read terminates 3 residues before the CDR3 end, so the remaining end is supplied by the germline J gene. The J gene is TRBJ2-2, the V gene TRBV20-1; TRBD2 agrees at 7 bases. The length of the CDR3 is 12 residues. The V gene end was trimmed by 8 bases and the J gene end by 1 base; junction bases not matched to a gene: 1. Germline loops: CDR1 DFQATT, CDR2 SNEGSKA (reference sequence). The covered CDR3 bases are TGCAGTAGCGGGGAGAACACCGGGGAG. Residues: CSSGENTGE. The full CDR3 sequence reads CSSGENTGELFF.

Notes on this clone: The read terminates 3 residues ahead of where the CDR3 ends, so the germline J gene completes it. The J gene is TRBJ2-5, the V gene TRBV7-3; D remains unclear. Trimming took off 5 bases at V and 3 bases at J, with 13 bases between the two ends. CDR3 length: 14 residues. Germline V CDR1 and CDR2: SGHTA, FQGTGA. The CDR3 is CASSPTPQKETQYF. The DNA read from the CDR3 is TGTGCCAGCAGCCCAACCCCACAGAAAGAGACC.

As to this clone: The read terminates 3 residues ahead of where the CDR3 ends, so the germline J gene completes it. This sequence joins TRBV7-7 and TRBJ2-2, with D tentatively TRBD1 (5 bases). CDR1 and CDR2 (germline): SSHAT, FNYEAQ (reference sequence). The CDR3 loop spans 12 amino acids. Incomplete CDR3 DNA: TGTGCTAGCCAGGGATGGGATGAAAAG. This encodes CASQGWDEK. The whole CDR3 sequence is CASQGWDEKLFF.

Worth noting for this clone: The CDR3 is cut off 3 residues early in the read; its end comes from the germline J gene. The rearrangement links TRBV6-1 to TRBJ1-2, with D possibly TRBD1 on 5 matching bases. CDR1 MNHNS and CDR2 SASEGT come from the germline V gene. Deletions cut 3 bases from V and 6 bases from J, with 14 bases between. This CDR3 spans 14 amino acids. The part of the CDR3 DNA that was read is TGTGCCAGCAGTGACCACGACAGTATCGATGGC. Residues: CASSDHDSIDG. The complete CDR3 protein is CASSDHDSIDGYTF.

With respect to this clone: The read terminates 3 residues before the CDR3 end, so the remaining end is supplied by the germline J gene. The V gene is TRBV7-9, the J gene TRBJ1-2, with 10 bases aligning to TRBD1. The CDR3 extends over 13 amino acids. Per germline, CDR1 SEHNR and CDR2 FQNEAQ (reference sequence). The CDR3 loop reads CASSEGDRGGYTF. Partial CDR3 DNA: TGTGCCAGCAGCGAGGGGGACAGGGGCGGC.

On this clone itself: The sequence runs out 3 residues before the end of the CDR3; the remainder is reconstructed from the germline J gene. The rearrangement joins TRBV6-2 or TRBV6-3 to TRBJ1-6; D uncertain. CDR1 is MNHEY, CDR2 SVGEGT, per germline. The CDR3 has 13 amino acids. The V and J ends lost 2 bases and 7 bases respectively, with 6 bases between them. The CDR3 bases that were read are TGTGCCAGCAGTTACATCAGGAATTCACCC. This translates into CASSYIRNSP. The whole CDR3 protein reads CASSYIRNSPLHF.

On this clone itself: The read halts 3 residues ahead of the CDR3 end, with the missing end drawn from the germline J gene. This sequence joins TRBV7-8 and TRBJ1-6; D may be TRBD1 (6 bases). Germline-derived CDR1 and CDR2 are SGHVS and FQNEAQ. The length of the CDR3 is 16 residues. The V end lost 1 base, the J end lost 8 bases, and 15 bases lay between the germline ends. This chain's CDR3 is CASSLVEGVYDSPLHF. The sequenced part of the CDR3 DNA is TGTGCCAGCAGCTTAGTTGAGGGGGTTTATGATTCACCC.

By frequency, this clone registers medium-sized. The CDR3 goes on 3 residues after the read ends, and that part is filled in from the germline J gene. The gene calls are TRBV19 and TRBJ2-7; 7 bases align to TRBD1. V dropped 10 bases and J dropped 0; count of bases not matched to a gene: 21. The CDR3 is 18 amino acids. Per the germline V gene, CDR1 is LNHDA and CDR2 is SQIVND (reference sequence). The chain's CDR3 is CATQKWRQGNFNSYEQYF. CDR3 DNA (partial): TGTGCCACCCAAAAATGGAGACAGGGTAACTTCAACTCCTACGAG.

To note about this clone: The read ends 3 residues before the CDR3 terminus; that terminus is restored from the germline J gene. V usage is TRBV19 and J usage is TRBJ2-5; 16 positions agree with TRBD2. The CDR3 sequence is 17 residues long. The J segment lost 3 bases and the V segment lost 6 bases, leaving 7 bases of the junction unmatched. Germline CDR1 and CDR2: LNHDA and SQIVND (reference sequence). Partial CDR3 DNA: TGTGCCAGTAGCGGGACTAGCGGGGGGGATATAAAAGAGACC. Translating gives CASSGTSGGDIKET. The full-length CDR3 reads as CASSGTSGGDIKETQYF.

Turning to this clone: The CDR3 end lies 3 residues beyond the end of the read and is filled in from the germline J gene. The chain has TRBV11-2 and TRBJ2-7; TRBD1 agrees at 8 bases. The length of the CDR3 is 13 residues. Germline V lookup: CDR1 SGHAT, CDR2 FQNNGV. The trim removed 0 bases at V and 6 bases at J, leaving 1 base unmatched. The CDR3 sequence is CASSLDRGLEQYF. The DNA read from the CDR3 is TGTGCCAGCAGCTTAGACAGGGGGCTCGAG.